Given below is one TCR beta chain in context. It lacks a known antigen. Per-base qualities were not stored, and no clone one base away is much larger. These data come from a study of T cells after somatic rescue of genetic block (dated by TCRdb to 2020 to 2022). About the full investigation: The study assessed how robust, over the long term, a T-cell system was when the system had developed through somatic rescue of a genetic block in T-cell development.

V trim: 7 bases; J trim: 3 bases; unmatched bases: 10. The germline V gene gives CDR1 as SGHAT and CDR2 as FQNNGV. From cysteine to phenylalanine, the CDR3 is 15 amino acids long. The kept DNA is CDR3 alone, 45 bases in frame from the first base. Library method: the immunoSEQ multiplex PCR assay. Imported from immuneACCESS, the table was reduced by TCRdb to in-frame sequences with V and J called. These copies leave out some clones; in studies compared against another copy, an unresolved V gene accounts for under half, and the cause of the remainder is not known. Present in this sample are roughly 58,000 clones, around 96% of which were seen just once. In total, the top ten clones hold 0.075% to 0.1% of the sample.

This TCR derives from a child in the first two years of life. The sample was peripheral blood mononuclear cells (PBMCs). The chain joins TRBV11-2 to TRBJ1-2, and 8 bases in between align with TRBD1. CDR3 loop: CASTLSPGGYYGYTF. Read as DNA, the sequence is TGTGCCAGCACCTTGTCTCCAGGGGGCTACTATGGCTACACCTTC.